This T cell receptor beta chain was identified in a study of technical replicates of blood from a handful of donors. This CDR3 region has 15 residues. V was shortened by 1 base and J by 2 bases, with 12 bases between the two germline ends. Per the germline V gene, CDR1 is PRHDT and CDR2 is FYEKMQ (reference sequence). TCRdb's copy holds only in-frame clones and misses some; the assay was immunoSEQ multiplex PCR. The sample yields tens of thousands of clones, approximately 94% seen once. The J gene is TRBJ2-7, the V gene TRBV13; D perhaps matches TRBD1 (5 bases). The origin of this receptor is a human donor in good health. Sequencing was done on a sample of T cells isolated from PBMCs. This CDR3 is CASSLEGQGTYEQYF. The CDR3 coding sequence is TGTGCCAGCAGCTTAGAGGGGCAGGGAACCTACGAGCAGTACTTC. The variable domain in full, completed from reference TRBV13 and TRBJ2-7, reads AAGVIQSPRHLIKEKRETATLKCYPIPRHDTVYWYQQGPGQDPQFLISFYEKMQSDKGSIPDRFSAQQFSDYHSELNMSSLELGDSALYFCASSLEGQGTYEQYFGPGTRLTVT.